This paragraph reports one T cell receptor beta chain. The antigen is not known. It was with 60 Vbeta and 13 Jbeta primers that the PCR ran. This table comes from immunoSEQ multiplex PCR, and its TCRdb copy is limited to in-frame clones, with some not included. The sample shows about 120,000 clones, around 76% of them seen only once. This sample is part of a study of cytomegalovirus exposure and HLA in healthy donors. The study, taken as a whole, reports: Presence/absence results assume similar sequencing depth per donor, which may not hold.

Sequencing input: PBMCs. The receptor's source is a man in his sixties in good health and CMV-seropositive.

CDR3 DNA sequence: TGCGCCAGCAGCTTGGATGGGGGGGATCAGCCCCAGCATTTT. This codes for CASSLDGGDQPQHF. The rearrangement joins TRBV5-1 to TRBJ1-5; possibly TRBD1 for D (5 bases). Between the trimmed V and J ends, which lost 0 bases and 5 bases, there was a span of 9 bases. Germline CDR1 is SGHRS and CDR2 is YFSETQ. This CDR3 comprises 14 residues.